This record looks at one TCR beta chain sequence and its context. This sample is part of a study of blood T cell repertoires in COVID-19. Study-level information: The cDNA or gDNA used as material had been derived from T cells, B-cell-depleted T cells, or PBMCs.

In the source study's methods: Researchers report that nucleated cell counts were estimated from reference gene primer amplification. Assay: immunoSEQ multiplex PCR; the TCRdb copy retains only in-frame clones and omits some. Clone size and V and J calls were adopted from that table, with D and trimming inferred from the DNA. This table has roughly 240,000 clones, approximately 90% appearing once. The TCR originated in a man aged 18 to 29 with active or convalescent COVID-19. Sequencing was performed on peripheral blood.

DNA for the CDR3: TGTGCCAGCAGCAAGGGTCCAGACAGCCTCTACGAGCAGTACTTC. It codes for CASSKGPDSLYEQYF. The chain joins TRBV21-1 to TRBJ2-7; TRBD1 was called by the table and not checked on the DNA. TRBV21-1 is noted as a pseudogene. The CDR3 spans 15 residues.